The 17 T cell receptor beta chains below all came from one sample that was sequenced in a study of blood T cell repertoires in COVID-19. The protocol was immunoSEQ multiplex PCR, while the TCRdb copy is restricted to in-frame clones and leaves out a portion. The sample has around 100,000 clones, roughly 87% seen once; the top ten hold around 6.9%. Input material: peripheral blood. The receptors shown here come from a woman in her sixties with acute or convalescent COVID-19.

This chain joins TRBV5-1 and TRBJ1-2, with D tentatively TRBD1 (5 bases). The length of the CDR3 is 13 residues. Germline CDR1 is SGHRS and CDR2 is YFSETQ. Trimming removed 0 bases at V and 7 bases at J, with 10 bases between. CDR3 amino acids: CASSLGQTLGYTF. The CDR3 bases are TGCGCCAGCAGCTTGGGACAGACCCTTGGCTACACCTTC.

Only a few counts were recorded for this clone. The V gene is TRBV6-5, the J gene TRBJ2-5, with 7 bases lining up with TRBD2. Germline-derived CDR1 and CDR2 are MNHEY and SVGAGI. The length of the CDR3 is 14 residues. The V and J ends lost 7 bases and 4 bases, in that order; junction bases with no gene match: 9. CDR3 in DNA: TGTGCCAGCAAGCCGTCGGGGGGACGAGAGACCCAGTACTTC. Its protein product is CASKPSGGRETQYF.

The rearrangement links TRBV19 to TRBJ1-2; 7 nucleotides match TRBD1. The CDR3 loop spans 12 amino acids. CDR1 is LNHDA and CDR2 is SQIVND in the germline V gene (reference sequence). Trimming removed 6 bases from V and 9 bases from J; junction bases left unmatched: 7. This chain's CDR3 is CASSGRQGSYTF. Here the CDR3 DNA reads TGTGCCAGTAGCGGTCGACAGGGCAGCTACACCTTC.

V gene TRBV27 combines with J gene TRBJ1-4, with D possibly TRBD1 on 6 matching bases. Germline V lookup: CDR1 MNHEY, CDR2 SMNVEV (reference sequence). CDR3 size: 14 residues. V was pared by 3 bases and J by 8 bases, with 13 bases between. The CDR3 loop is CASSLVGQGEKLFF. CDR3 DNA: TGTGCCAGCAGTTTGGTAGGGCAGGGGGAAAAACTGTTTTTT. Drawing the rest from reference TRBV27 and TRBJ1-4, the complete variable domain is EAQVTQNPRYLITVTGKKLTVTCSQNMNHEYMSWYRQDPGLGLRQIYYSMNVEVTDKGDVPEGYKVSRKEKRNFPLILESPSPNQTSLYFCASSLVGQGEKLFFGSGTQLSVL.

This clone is a singleton in its sample. The J gene is TRBJ1-5, the V gene TRBV3-1 (or the pseudogene TRBV3-2), with 7 bases matching TRBD1. Germline assignment: CDR1 LGHDT and CDR2 YNNKEL (reference sequence). This CDR3 region has 14 residues. J was trimmed by 11 bases and V by 3 bases; bases with no gene match: 10. CDR3 coding DNA: TGTGCCAGCAGCCAGCAGACAGGGTCTTCGGCCCAGCATTTT. Translating it yields CASSQQTGSSAQHF.

The rearrangement links TRBV11-3 to TRBJ1-2, with D unclear. Germline lookup yields CDR1 SGHNT and CDR2 YENEEA. V dropped 0 bases and J dropped 4 bases, with 12 bases sitting between them. This CDR3 comprises 15 residues. The CDR3 nucleotides are TGTGCCAGCAGCTTAGACATTACCGGGAGCTATGGCTACACCTTC. This sequence encodes CASSLDITGSYGYTF. Based on the CDR3 plus reference TRBV11-3 and TRBJ1-2, the full variable domain is EAGVVQSPRYKIIEKKQPVAFWCNPISGHNTLYWYLQNLGQGPELLIRYENEEAVDDSQLPKDRFSAERLKGVDSTLKIQPAELGDSAVYLCASSLDITGSYGYTFGSGTRLTVV.

The V call is TRBV21-1, the J call TRBJ2-1; the table's D call of TRBD2 was not tested on the DNA. TRBV21-1 is reported as a pseudogene. The CDR3 is made up of 17 amino acids. Written as DNA, the CDR3 is TGTGCCAGCAGCAGGGGACTAGCTCGTATCTCCTACAATGAGCAGTTCTTC. Encoded protein: CASSRGLARISYNEQFF.

This chain links TRBV2 with TRBJ2-2; D might be TRBD2 (6 bases). Germline assignment: CDR1 SNHLY and CDR2 FYNNEI. The CDR3 extends over 16 amino acids. The V end was cut by 3 bases, the J end by 1 base, with 12 bases between. CDR3 protein: CASSETGTQNTGELFF. In DNA form, the CDR3 reads TGTGCCAGCAGTGAGACCGGGACTCAGAACACCGGGGAGCTGTTTTTT.

V is TRBV28 and J is TRBJ2-1; 11 nucleotides match TRBD2. CDR3 length equals 16 residues. The germline CDR1 and CDR2 sequences are MDHEN and SYDVKM. Losses at the gene ends were 4 bases for V and 5 bases for J; bases not matched to a gene: 7. CDR3 loop: CASSSPGTSGNNEQFF. CDR3 DNA: TGTGCCAGCAGTTCCCCCGGGACTAGCGGAAACAATGAGCAGTTCTTC.

This clone was recorded only once. The J gene is TRBJ1-4, the V gene TRBV6-6, with TRBD1 as a possible D gene (6 bases). CDR3 length: 15 residues. V lost 6 bases and J lost 5, with 16 bases in between. CDR1 is MNHNY, CDR2 SVGAGI, per germline (reference sequence). The CDR3 sequence is CASRTPGHKNEKLFF. The CDR3 DNA sequence: TGTGCCAGCAGAACCCCGGGACACAAGAATGAAAAACTGTTTTTT.

The CDR3 protein is CSGGKTGTEAFF. The CDR3 bases are TGCAGCGGCGGGAAAACGGGTACTGAAGCTTTCTTT. The rearrangement links TRBV29-1 to TRBJ1-1; no definite D call. Germline-derived CDR1 and CDR2 are SQVTM and ANQGSEA. The V gene lost 7 bases and the J gene lost 5 bases, with 14 bases spanning the gap. The CDR3 covers 12 residues.

V and J are TRBV5-1 and TRBJ1-4; 7 nucleotides agree with TRBD1. V gave up 1 base and J gave up 3 bases; unmatched junction bases: 3. The germline V gene has CDR1 SGHRS and CDR2 YFSETQ. The CDR3 is 15 amino acids. CDR3 nucleotides: TGCGCCAGCAGCTTGACGGGACAGCCTAATGAAAAACTGTTTTTT. Protein product: CASSLTGQPNEKLFF.

The chain employs TRBV6-5 and TRBJ2-5; 7 positions match TRBD2. This CDR3 has 13 residues. In germline, CDR1 is MNHEY, CDR2 SVGAGI. V trimming: 3 bases; J trimming: 5 bases; junction bases outside the gene matches: 3. CDR3 DNA: TGTGCCAGCAGTTATGGGGGGGTGGAGACCCAGTACTTC. Translation: CASSYGGVETQYF.

The chain joins TRBV24-1 to TRBJ2-7, with TRBD2 as a possible D gene (6 bases). Trimming took off 8 bases at V and 2 bases at J, with 15 bases between the two ends. There are 14 residues in the CDR3. CDR1 and CDR2 (germline): KGHDR, SFDVKD. The CDR3: CATTRDSQAYEQYV. CDR3 nucleotides: TGTGCCACCACCCGGGACTCCCAGGCCTACGAGCAGTACGTC.

The genes are TRBV30 and TRBJ2-3, with D perhaps TRBD1 (5 bases). V was cut by 2 bases and J by 0 bases, with 12 bases left in between. Germline values: CDR1 GTSNPN, CDR2 SVGIG (reference sequence). The CDR3 is made up of 15 amino acids. This CDR3 reads CAWSQQVSSTDTQYF. CDR3 bases: TGTGCCTGGAGTCAACAGGTTTCTAGCACAGATACGCAGTATTTT.

V usage is TRBV5-1 and J usage is TRBJ2-5; TRBD1 matches at 9 bases. The germline V gene has CDR1 SGHRS and CDR2 YFSETQ. The CDR3 is made up of 13 amino acids. J lost 7 bases, V lost 0 bases, and 1 base had no gene match. CDR3 bases: TGCGCCAGCAGCTTGGACAGGGGGCGGACCCAGTACTTC. Translation gives CASSLDRGRTQYF.

This rearrangement joins TRBV6-5 to TRBJ1-2; D not certain. Germline V gives CDR1 MNHEY, CDR2 SVGAGI. This CDR3 comprises 15 residues. Trimming cost V 6 bases and J 2 bases, with 16 bases left between them. As DNA, the CDR3 is TGTGCCAGCAGCGCCTTCGCCTCGGGAAACTATGGCTACACCTTC. It is translated as CASSAFASGNYGYTF.